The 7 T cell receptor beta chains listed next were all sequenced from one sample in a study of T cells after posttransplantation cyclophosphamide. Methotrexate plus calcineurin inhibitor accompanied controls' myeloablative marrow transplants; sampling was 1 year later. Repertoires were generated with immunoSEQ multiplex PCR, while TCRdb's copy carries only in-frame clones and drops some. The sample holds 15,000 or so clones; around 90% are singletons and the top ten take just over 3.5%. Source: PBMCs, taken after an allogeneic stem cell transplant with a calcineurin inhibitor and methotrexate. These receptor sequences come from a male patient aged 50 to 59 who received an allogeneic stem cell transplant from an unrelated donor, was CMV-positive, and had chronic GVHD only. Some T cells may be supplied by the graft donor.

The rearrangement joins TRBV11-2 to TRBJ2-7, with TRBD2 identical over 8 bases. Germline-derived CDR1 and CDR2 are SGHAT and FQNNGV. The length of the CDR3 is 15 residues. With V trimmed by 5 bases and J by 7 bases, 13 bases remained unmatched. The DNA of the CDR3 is TGTGCCAGCAGCCCTCTTGCGGGGGGACCCCTGGAGCAGTACTTC. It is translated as CASSPLAGGPLEQYF.

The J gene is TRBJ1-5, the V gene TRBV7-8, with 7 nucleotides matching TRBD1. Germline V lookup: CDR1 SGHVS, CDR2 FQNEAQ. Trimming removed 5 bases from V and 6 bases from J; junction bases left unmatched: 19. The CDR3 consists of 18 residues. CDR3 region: CASSPIILGRQGGQPQHF. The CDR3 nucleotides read TGTGCCAGCAGCCCAATCATCTTAGGTCGACAGGGCGGTCAGCCCCAGCATTTT.

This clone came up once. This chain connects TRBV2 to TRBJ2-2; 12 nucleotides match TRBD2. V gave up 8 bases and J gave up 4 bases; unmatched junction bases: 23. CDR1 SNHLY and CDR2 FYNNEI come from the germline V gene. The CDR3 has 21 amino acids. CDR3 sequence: CASSHSFGTSGFGGLTGELFF. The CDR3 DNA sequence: TGTGCCAGCTCACACTCATTCGGGACTAGCGGGTTTGGGGGGCTCACCGGGGAGCTGTTTTTT.

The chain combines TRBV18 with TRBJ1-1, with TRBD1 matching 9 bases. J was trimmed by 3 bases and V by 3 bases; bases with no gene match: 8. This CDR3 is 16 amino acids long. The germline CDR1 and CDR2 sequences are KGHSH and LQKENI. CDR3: CASSPNYRGLDTEAFF. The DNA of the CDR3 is TGTGCCAGCTCACCGAATTACAGGGGGCTGGACACTGAAGCTTTCTTT.

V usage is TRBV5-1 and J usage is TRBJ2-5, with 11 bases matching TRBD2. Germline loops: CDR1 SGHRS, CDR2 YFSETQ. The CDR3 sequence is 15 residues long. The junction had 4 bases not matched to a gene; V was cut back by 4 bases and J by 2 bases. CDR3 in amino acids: CASSTGTSGQETQYF. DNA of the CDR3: TGCGCCAGCAGCACGGGGACTAGCGGACAAGAGACCCAGTACTTC.

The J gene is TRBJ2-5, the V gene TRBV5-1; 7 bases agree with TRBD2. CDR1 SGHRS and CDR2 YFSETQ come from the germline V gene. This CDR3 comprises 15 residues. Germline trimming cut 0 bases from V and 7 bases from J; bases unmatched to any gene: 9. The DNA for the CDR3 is TGCGCCAGCAGCTTGGACGTCGGGGGGTCCGTGACCCAGTACTTC. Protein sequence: CASSLDVGGSVTQYF.

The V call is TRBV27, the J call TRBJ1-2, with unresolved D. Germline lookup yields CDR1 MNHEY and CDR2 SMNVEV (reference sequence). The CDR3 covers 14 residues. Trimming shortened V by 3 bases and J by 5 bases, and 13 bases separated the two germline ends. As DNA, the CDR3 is TGTGCCAGCAGTTTCCGATTCGGAGGGTATGGCTACACCTTC. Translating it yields CASSFRFGGYGYTF.